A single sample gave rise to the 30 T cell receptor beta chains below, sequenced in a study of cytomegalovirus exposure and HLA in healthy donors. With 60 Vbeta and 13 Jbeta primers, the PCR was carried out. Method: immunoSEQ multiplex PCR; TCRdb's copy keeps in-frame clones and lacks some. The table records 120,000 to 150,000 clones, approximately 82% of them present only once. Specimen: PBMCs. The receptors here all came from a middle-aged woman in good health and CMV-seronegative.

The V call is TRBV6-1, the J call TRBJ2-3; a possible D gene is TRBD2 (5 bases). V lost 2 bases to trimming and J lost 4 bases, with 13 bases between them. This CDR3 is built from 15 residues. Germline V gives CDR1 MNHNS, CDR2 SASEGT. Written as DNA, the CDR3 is TGTGCCAGCAGTGAAACTTGGGAGTTCGCAGATACGCAGTATTTT. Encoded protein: CASSETWEFADTQYF.

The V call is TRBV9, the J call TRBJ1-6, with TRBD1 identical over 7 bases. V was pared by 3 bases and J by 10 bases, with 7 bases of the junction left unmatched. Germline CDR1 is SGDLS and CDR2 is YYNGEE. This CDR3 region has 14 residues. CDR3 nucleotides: TGTGCCAGCAGCGAGCGGACAGGAGTCTCACCCCTCCACTTT. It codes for CASSERTGVSPLHF.

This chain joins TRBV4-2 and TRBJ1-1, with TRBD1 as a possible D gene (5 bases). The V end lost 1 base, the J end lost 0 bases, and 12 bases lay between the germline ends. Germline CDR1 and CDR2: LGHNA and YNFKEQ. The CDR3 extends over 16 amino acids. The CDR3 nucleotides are TGTGCCAGCAGCCAAGGACAGTCCTCTATGAACACTGAAGCTTTCTTT. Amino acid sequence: CASSQGQSSMNTEAFF.

The CDR3 DNA is TGTGCCAGCAGCCAACCGGGACAGGTCTTCAACGAGCAGTACTTC. It codes for CASSQPGQVFNEQYF. The chain has TRBV5-4 and TRBJ2-7; 8 bases align to TRBD1. CDR1 and CDR2 (germline): SGHNT, YYREEE (reference sequence). The J segment lost 5 bases and the V segment lost 4 bases, leaving 11 bases of the junction unmatched. This CDR3 is 15 amino acids long.

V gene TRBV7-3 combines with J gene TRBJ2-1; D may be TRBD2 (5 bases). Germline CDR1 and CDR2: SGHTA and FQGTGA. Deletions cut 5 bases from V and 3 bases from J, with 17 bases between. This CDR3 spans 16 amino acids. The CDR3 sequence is CASSPRTHRGYNEQFF. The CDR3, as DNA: TGTGCCAGCAGCCCCCGGACTCACCGAGGCTACAATGAGCAGTTCTTC.

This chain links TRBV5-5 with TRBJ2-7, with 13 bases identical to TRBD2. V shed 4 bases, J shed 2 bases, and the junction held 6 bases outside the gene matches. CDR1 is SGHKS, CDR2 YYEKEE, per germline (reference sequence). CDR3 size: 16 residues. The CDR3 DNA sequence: TGTGCCAGCAGCCCAAGAACTAGCGGGAGGGCCTACGAGCAGTACTTC. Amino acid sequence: CASSPRTSGRAYEQYF.

CDR3 DNA: TGTGCCAGCAGTTTATACGGGAATGCTTTCTTT. Translated: CASSLYGNAFF. The genes are TRBV28 and TRBJ1-1; D gene uncertain. Trimming stripped 1 base from V and 11 bases from J, with 8 bases between. Germline loops: CDR1 MDHEN, CDR2 SYDVKM. This CDR3 contains 11 residues.

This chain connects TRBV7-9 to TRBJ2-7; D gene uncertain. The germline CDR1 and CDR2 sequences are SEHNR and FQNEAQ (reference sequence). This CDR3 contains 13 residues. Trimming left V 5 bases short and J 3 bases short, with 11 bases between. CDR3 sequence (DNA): TGTGCCAGCAGCCCTCCCGCGAACTACGAGCAGTACTTC. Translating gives CASSPPANYEQYF.

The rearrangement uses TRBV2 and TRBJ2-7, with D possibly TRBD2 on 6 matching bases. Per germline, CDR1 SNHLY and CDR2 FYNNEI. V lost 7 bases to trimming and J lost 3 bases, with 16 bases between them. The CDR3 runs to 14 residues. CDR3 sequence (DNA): TGTGCCAGCAAAACGGGGGAGTTGGTCTACGAGCAGTACTTC. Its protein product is CASKTGELVYEQYF.

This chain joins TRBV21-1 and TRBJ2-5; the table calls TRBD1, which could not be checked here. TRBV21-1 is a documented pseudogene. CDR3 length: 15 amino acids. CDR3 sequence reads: CASRHRDRAPETQYF. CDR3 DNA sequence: TGTGCCAGCAGACACCGGGACAGGGCTCCAGAGACCCAGTACTTC.

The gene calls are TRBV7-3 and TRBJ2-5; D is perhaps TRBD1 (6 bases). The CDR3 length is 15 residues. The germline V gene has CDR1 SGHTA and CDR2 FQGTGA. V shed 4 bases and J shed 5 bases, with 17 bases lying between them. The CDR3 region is CASSSVAGALETQYF. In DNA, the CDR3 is TGTGCCAGCAGCTCAGTTGCAGGGGCGTTGGAGACCCAGTACTTC.

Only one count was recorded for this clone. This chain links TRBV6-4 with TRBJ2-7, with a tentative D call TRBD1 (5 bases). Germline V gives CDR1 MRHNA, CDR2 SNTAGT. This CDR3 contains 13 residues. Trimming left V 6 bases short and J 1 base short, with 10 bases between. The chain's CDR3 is CASSIDRSYEQYF. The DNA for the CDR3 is TGTGCCAGCAGCATTGACAGATCCTACGAGCAGTACTTC.

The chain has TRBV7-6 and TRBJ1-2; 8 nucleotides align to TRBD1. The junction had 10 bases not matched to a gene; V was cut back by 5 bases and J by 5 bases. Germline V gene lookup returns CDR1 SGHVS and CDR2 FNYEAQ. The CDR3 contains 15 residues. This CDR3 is CASSPETGDFYGYTF. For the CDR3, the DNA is TGTGCCAGCAGCCCCGAGACAGGGGATTTTTATGGCTACACCTTC.

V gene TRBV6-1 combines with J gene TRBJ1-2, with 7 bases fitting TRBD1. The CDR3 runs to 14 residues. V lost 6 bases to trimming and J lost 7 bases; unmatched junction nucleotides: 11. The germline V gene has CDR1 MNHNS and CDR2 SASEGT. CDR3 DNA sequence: TGTGCCAGCAGGGTTGGGACAGCGTACGGTGGCTACACCTTC. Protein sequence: CASRVGTAYGGYTF.

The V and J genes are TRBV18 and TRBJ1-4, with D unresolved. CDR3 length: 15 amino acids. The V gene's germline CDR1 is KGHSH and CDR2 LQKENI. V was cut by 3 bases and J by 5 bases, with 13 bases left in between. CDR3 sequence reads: CASSPLAGGNEKLFF. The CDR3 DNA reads TGTGCCAGCTCACCCCTGGCGGGCGGGAATGAAAAACTGTTTTTT.

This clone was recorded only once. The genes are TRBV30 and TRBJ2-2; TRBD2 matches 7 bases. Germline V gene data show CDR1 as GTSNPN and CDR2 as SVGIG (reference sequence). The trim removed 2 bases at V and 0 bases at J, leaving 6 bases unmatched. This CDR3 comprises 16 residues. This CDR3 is CAWSPRLASNTGELFF. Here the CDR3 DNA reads TGTGCCTGGAGTCCTAGACTAGCTTCGAACACCGGGGAGCTGTTTTTT.

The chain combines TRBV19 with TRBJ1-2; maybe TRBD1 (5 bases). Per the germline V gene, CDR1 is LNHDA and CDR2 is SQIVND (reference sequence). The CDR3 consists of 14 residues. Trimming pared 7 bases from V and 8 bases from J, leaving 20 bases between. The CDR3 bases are TGTGCCAGTACTACCCCCGGGGGTATTTTCGGCTACACCTTC. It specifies CASTTPGGIFGYTF.

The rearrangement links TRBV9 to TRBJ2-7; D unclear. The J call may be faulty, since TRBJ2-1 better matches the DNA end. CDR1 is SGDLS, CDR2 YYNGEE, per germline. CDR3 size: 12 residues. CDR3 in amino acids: CASSVVAGEQFF. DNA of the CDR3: TGTGCCAGCAGCGTAGTGGCAGGTGAGCAGTTCTTC.

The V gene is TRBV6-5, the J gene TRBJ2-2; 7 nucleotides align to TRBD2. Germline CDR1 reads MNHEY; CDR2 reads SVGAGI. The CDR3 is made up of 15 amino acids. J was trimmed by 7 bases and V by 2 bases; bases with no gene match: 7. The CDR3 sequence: CASSYGPKRGGELFF. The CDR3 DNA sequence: TGTGCCAGCAGTTACGGGCCTAAGCGGGGCGGGGAGCTGTTTTTT.

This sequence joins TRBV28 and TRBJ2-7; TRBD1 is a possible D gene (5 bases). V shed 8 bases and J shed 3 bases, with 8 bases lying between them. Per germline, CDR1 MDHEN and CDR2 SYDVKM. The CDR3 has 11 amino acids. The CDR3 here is CASGQSYEQYF. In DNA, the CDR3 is TGTGCCAGCGGACAAAGCTACGAGCAGTACTTC.

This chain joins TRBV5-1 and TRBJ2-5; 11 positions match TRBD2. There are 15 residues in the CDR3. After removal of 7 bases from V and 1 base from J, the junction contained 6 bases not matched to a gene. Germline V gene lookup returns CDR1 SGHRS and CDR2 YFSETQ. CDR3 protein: CASSLLAGVQETQYF. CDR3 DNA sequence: TGCGCCAGCTCACTACTAGCGGGAGTCCAAGAGACCCAGTACTTC.

The CDR3 DNA reads TGTGCCAGCAGTTCCTCCAGGGTGGGTAATTCACCCCTCCACTTT. Translating it yields CASSSSRVGNSPLHF. The chain joins TRBV28 to TRBJ1-6; tentatively, D is TRBD1 (5 bases). The CDR3 consists of 15 residues. Germline assignment: CDR1 MDHEN and CDR2 SYDVKM. V shed 4 bases and J shed 6 bases, with 13 bases lying between them.

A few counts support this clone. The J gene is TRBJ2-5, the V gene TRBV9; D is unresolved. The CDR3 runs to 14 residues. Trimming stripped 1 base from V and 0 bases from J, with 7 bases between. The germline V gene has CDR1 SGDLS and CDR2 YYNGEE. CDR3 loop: CASSVNAYQETQYF. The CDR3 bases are TGTGCCAGCAGCGTAAACGCGTACCAAGAGACCCAGTACTTC.

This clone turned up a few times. The CDR3 loop reads CASSLNAGGFYEQYF. DNA of the CDR3: TGTGCCAGCAGCTTGAATGCAGGGGGCTTCTACGAGCAGTACTTC. V and J are TRBV5-4 and TRBJ2-7; 8 bases fit TRBD1. The V segment lost 1 base and the J segment 3 bases; nucleotides outside the gene matches: 6. Germline V gene sequence: CDR1 SGHNT, CDR2 YYREEE (reference sequence). CDR3 length equals 15 residues.

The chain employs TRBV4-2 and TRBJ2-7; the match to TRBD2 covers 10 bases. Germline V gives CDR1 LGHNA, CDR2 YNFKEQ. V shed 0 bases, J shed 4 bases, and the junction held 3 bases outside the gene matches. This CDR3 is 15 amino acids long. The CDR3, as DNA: TGTGCCAGCAGCCAAGACTGGACTAGCGGATACGAGCAGTACTTC. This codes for CASSQDWTSGYEQYF.

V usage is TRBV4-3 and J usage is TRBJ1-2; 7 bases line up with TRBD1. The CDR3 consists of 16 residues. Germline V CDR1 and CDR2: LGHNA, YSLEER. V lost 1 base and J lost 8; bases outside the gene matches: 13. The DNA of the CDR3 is TGCGCCAGCAGCCAAGGCCCCGGGACAGTCATGGGCGGCTACACCTTC. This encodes CASSQGPGTVMGGYTF.

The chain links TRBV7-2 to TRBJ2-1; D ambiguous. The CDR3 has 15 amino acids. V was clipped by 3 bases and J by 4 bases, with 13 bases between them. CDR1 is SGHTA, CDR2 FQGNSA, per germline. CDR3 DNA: TGTGCCAGCAGCTTCGTGGCGGCCTCGTACAATGAGCAGTTCTTC. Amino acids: CASSFVAASYNEQFF.

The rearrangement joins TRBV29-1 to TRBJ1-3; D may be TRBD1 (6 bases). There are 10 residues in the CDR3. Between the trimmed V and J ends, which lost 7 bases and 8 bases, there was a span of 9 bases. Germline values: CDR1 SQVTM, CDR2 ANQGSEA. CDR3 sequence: CSAGADTIYF. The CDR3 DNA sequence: TGCAGCGCAGGGGCGGACACCATATATTTT.

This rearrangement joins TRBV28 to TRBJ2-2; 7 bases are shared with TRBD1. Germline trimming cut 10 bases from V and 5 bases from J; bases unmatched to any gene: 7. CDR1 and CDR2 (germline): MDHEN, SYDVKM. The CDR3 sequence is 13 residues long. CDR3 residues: CATPGQSTGELFF. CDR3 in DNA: TGTGCCACCCCGGGACAGAGTACCGGGGAGCTGTTTTTT. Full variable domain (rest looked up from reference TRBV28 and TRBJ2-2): DVKVTQSSRYLVKRTGEKVFLECVQDMDHENMFWYRQDPGLGLRLIYFSYDVKMKEKGDIPEGYSVSREKKERFSLILESASTNQTSMYLCATPGQSTGELFFGEGSRLTVL.

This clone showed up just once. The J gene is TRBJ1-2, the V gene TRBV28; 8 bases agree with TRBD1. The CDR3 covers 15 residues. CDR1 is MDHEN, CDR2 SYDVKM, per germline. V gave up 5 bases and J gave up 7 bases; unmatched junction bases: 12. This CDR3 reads CASSLLTGTGRGYTF. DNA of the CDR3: TGTGCCAGCAGTCTCCTGACCGGGACAGGTCGTGGCTACACCTTC.